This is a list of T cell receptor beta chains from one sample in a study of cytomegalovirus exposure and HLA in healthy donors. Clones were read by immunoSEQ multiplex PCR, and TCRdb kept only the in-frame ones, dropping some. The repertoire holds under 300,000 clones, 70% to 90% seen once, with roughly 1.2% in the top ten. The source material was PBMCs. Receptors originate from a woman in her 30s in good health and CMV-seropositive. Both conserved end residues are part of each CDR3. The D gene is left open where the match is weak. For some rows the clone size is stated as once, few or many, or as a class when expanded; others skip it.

TGCAGCGTTGAAGAAGTTAGGAGCGGGAGTTCCTACGAGCAGTACTTC CSVEEVRSGSSYEQYF TRBJ2-7 TRBV29-1 TRBD2 .
TGCAGCGTTGAAGCGGGAGGGCTTAAAGATACGCAGTATTTT CSVEAGGLKDTQYF TRBJ2-3 TRBV29-1 TRBD2 .
TGTGCCAGCGACCGACAGGGTTCGAACACCGGGGATCTGTTTTTT CASDRQGSNTGDLFF TRBJ2-2 TRBV2 TRBD1 many
TGCAGCGTTGATAGGGGGCTGCGAGAGACCCAGTACTTC CSVDRGLRETQYF TRBJ2-5 TRBV29-1 TRBD1 .
TGTGCCAGCAGCCCACCGGAGAGAGGGGGCATCTACGAGCAGTACTTC CASSPPERGGIYEQYF TRBJ2-7 TRBV7-9 TRBD1 .
TGTGCCAGCAGTTTGGGCCTTCAAGAGACCCAGTACTTC CASSLGLQETQYF TRBJ2-5 TRBV2 . .
TGTGCCAGCAGCCTGGACCCTAATACAGGTCACACTGAAGCTTTCTTT CASSLDPNTGHTEAFF TRBJ1-1 TRBV7-9 . .
TGTGCCAGCAGTCCTCCTCAAGGAGAGAACACTGAAGCTTTCTTT CASSPPQGENTEAFF TRBJ1-1 TRBV6-1 . .
TGCGCCAGCAGCTTGGGACAGAATCAGCCCCAGCATTTT CASSLGQNQPQHF TRBJ1-5 TRBV5-1 . .
TGTGCCAGCAGCCAGGCAAACGAGCAGTACTTC CASSQANEQYF TRBJ2-7 TRBV7-9 . few
TGTGCCAGCTGGGGGGGAACATCTTCCCGCGGCGAGCAGTACTTC CASWGGTSSRGEQYF TRBJ2-7 TRBV2 TRBD2 .
TGTGCCAGCAGTAGGACAGGCCAGCCCCAGCATTTT CASSRTGQPQHF TRBJ1-5 TRBV27 TRBD1 .
TGTGCCAGCCAGACCGGGACAGCGGACACCGGGGAGCTGTTTTTT CASQTGTADTGELFF TRBJ2-2 TRBV25-1 TRBD1 .